The 9 T cell receptor beta chains given below trace back to one sample, sequenced in a study of blood T cell repertoires in COVID-19. TCRdb keeps only in-frame clones here, not all; method: immunoSEQ multiplex PCR. The sample carries about 140,000 clones, 79% recorded once. Sequencing was carried out using peripheral blood. Every receptor here comes from a man in his 60s with acute or convalescent COVID-19.

CDR3 bases: TGCAGCGTCCCTGAGACAGCCGGGGAGCTGTTTTTT. Translated: CSVPETAGELFF. V and J are TRBV29-1 and TRBJ2-2, with D possibly TRBD1 on 5 matching bases. V shed 6 bases and J shed 6 bases, with 11 bases lying between them. This CDR3 has 12 residues. From germline, CDR1 is SQVTM and CDR2 ANQGSEA.

The J gene is TRBJ1-5, the V gene TRBV3-1 (or the pseudogene TRBV3-2); no clear D gene. This CDR3 comprises 20 residues. CDR1 LGHDT and CDR2 YNNKEL come from the germline V gene (reference sequence). V lost 7 bases, J lost 0 bases, and 28 bases lay in between. As DNA, the CDR3 is TGTGCCAGCACCCTAACTGAGGCGGGAGCAGCACCGAATAGCAATCAGCCCCAGCATTTT. Protein product: CASTLTEAGAAPNSNQPQHF.

The V call is TRBV4-3, the J call TRBJ2-3; 7 bases agree with TRBD2. The junction had 11 bases not matched to a gene; V was cut back by 0 bases and J by 8 bases. The CDR3 contains 16 residues. From germline, CDR1 is LGHNA and CDR2 YSLEER. The CDR3 region has the DNA TGCGCCAGCAGCCAAGACCCCTGGGCGGGAGAGGGTACGCAGTATTTT. Amino acid sequence: CASSQDPWAGEGTQYF.

The CDR3: CASASGSFSYNEQFF. CDR3 DNA sequence: TGTGCCAGCGCGAGCGGGAGCTTCTCCTACAATGAGCAGTTCTTC. This chain connects TRBV19 to TRBJ2-1; 8 bases fit TRBD2. Trimming cost V 9 bases and J 0 bases; bases outside gene matches: 7. The CDR3 is made up of 15 amino acids. Germline lookup yields CDR1 LNHDA and CDR2 SQIVND (reference sequence).

V usage is TRBV5-4 and J usage is TRBJ2-5; maybe TRBD1 (6 bases). Germline CDR1 reads SGHNT; CDR2 reads YYREEE (reference sequence). The V and J ends lost 2 bases and 2 bases respectively, with 10 bases between them. The CDR3 has 14 residues. CDR3 sequence (DNA): TGTGCCAGCAGCTTCGGGCAGGGGCAAGAGACCCAGTACTTC. This translates into CASSFGQGQETQYF.

This clone was detected a few times. The chain is built from TRBV19 and TRBJ2-6, with D uncertain. The CDR3 is made up of 17 amino acids. V was clipped by 3 bases and J by 0 bases, with 12 bases between them. CDR1 is LNHDA and CDR2 is SQIVND in the germline V gene (reference sequence). Here the CDR3 DNA reads TGTGCCAGTAGTATCAGGATCCAGGACTCTGGGGCCAACGTCCTGACTTTC. This translates into CASSIRIQDSGANVLTF.

The rearrangement uses TRBV12-3 or TRBV12-4 and TRBJ1-3; D might be TRBD1 (6 bases). V was cut by 10 bases and J by 5 bases, with 15 bases left in between. There are 13 residues in the CDR3. For the CDR3, the DNA is TGTGCCACCCGCAGGGGCGGAAGAAACACCATATATTTT. Its protein is CATRRGGRNTIYF.

V is TRBV29-1 and J is TRBJ2-1; 8 nucleotides agree with TRBD1. Germline V gene data show CDR1 as SQVTM and CDR2 as ANQGSEA. The V gene end was trimmed by 7 bases and the J gene end by 4 bases; junction bases not matched to a gene: 9. The CDR3 loop spans 14 amino acids. CDR3 residues: CSGGQGQLYNEQFF. The CDR3 region has the DNA TGCAGCGGAGGACAGGGCCAGCTTTACAATGAGCAGTTCTTC.

J is TRBJ2-7 and V is TRBV5-1; TRBD2 aligns across 8 bases. Germline assignment: CDR1 SGHRS and CDR2 YFSETQ. The CDR3 totals 18 residues. The junction had 12 bases not matched to a gene; V was cut back by 1 base and J by 0 bases. In DNA, the CDR3 is TGCGCCAGCAGCTTGTTGGCCCCTAGCGGGTCATTCTCCTACGAGCAGTACTTC. Protein sequence: CASSLLAPSGSFSYEQYF. The full variable domain, in which reference TRBV5-1 and TRBJ2-7 provide the parts outside the CDR3, is KAGVTQTPRYLIKTRGQQVTLSCSPISGHRSVSWYQQTPGQGLQFLFEYFSETQRNKGNFPGRFSGRQFSNSRSEMNVSTLELGDSALYLCASSLLAPSGSFSYEQYFGPGTRLTVT.